Below, 25 T cell receptor beta chains from the same sample are listed, as sequenced in a study of T cell repertoires in cytomegalovirus infection. TCRdb re-analysed the reads in MiXCR, keeping a single row per CDR3 protein. This sample yields under 200,000 distinct CDR3 sequences, of which under 30% are seen a single time; 31% belongs to the top ten. The sequencing sample was made of PBMCs. Receptors originate from a human donor in good health (CMV status not recorded). Some clones in this sample may be carry-over from other donors' samples.

The chain's CDR3 is CASSQERYNQPQHF. The CDR3, as DNA: TGCGCCAGCAGCCAAGAGAGGTACAATCAGCCCCAGCATTTT. V and J are TRBV4-1 and TRBJ1-5; no reliable D call. This CDR3 is built from 14 residues. Germline values: CDR1 MGHRA, CDR2 YSYEKL. The V end was cut by 0 bases, the J end by 3 bases, with 6 bases between.

The chain is built from TRBV20-1 and TRBJ1-1, with D possibly matching TRBD1 (5 bases). CDR1 is DFQATT, CDR2 SNEGSKA, per germline (reference sequence). V lost 2 bases to trimming and J lost 0 bases, with 13 bases between them. CDR3 length equals 15 residues. The CDR3 DNA follows: TGCAGTGCTAGAAAGGGGAGTAATATGAACACTGAAGCTTTCTTT. Its translation is CSARKGSNMNTEAFF.

The gene calls are TRBV9 and TRBJ2-7; a possible D gene is TRBD1 (6 bases). V was clipped by 1 base and J by 6 bases, with 17 bases between them. The CDR3 contains 15 residues. CDR1 and CDR2 from the germline V gene are SGDLS and YYNGEE. The CDR3 spells CASSVLGGPRGEQYF. CDR3 DNA sequence: TGTGCCAGCAGCGTACTAGGGGGACCCCGGGGCGAGCAGTACTTC.

The chain employs TRBV5-1 and TRBJ2-5; 7 positions agree with TRBD1. Looked up from germline, CDR1 is SGHRS and CDR2 is YFSETQ. After removal of 0 bases from V and 5 bases from J, the junction contained 7 bases not matched to a gene. The CDR3 spans 15 residues. CDR3 in DNA: TGCGCCAGCAGCTTGGGAACAGGGGTTGTGGAGACCCAGTACTTC. Translation gives CASSLGTGVVETQYF.

This clonotype was counted between two and nine times. The V call is TRBV2, the J call TRBJ2-7; TRBD1 matches 11 bases. Trimming cost V 6 bases and J 5 bases; bases outside gene matches: 6. Germline loops: CDR1 SNHLY, CDR2 FYNNEI. The CDR3 runs to 14 residues. The CDR3 bases are TGTGCCAGCAGGCTGGGACAGGGGGGGCACGAGCAGTACTTC. Its translation: CASRLGQGGHEQYF.

This clonotype occurred a few times. J is TRBJ2-2 and V is TRBV4-1, with TRBD1 matching over 11 bases. CDR1 is MGHRA, CDR2 YSYEKL, per germline. This CDR3 is built from 18 residues. V dropped 0 bases and J dropped 4; count of bases not matched to a gene: 7. The CDR3 region has the DNA TGCGCCAGCAGCCAAGATGGACAGGGGGCGGATGGCACCGGGGAGCTGTTTTTT. This sequence encodes CASSQDGQGADGTGELFF.

This clonotype appeared many times. V gene TRBV6-1 combines with J gene TRBJ2-5, with D possibly TRBD2 on 5 matching bases. This CDR3 has 16 residues. Between the trimmed V and J ends, which lost 0 bases and 3 bases, there was a span of 14 bases. Per germline, CDR1 MNHNS and CDR2 SASEGT. The CDR3 spells CASSEALLDGKETQYF. The CDR3 bases are TGTGCCAGCAGTGAAGCGCTTCTGGACGGGAAAGAGACCCAGTACTTC.

The chain is built from TRBV4-2 and TRBJ1-1; possible D gene TRBD1, 5 bases. Trimming removed 3 bases from V and 3 bases from J, with 11 bases in between. The CDR3 spans 14 residues. CDR1 LGHNA and CDR2 YNFKEQ come from the germline V gene. The CDR3 DNA follows: TGTGCCAGCAGCCAGCGACAGCTCGACACTGAAGCTTTCTTT. Translating it yields CASSQRQLDTEAFF.

This clonotype was picked up a small number of times. The chain uses TRBV5-1 and TRBJ2-1, with a tentative D call TRBD2 (6 bases). The V end lost 0 bases, the J end lost 4 bases, and 8 bases lay between the germline ends. Germline V gene data show CDR1 as SGHRS and CDR2 as YFSETQ. The CDR3 is made up of 14 amino acids. CDR3 DNA: TGCGCCAGCAGCTTGGGGGGGGAATACAATGAGCAGTTCTTC. This gives the protein CASSLGGEYNEQFF.

This clonotype has only a few counts. V gene TRBV24-1 combines with J gene TRBJ1-2, with D possibly TRBD1 on 5 matching bases. Germline V gene lookup returns CDR1 KGHDR and CDR2 SFDVKD. V lost 7 bases and J lost 0, with 8 bases in between. The CDR3 has 13 residues. Here the CDR3 DNA reads TGTGCCACCAGGGGGGAAGCTAACTATGGCTACACCTTC. The encoded protein is CATRGEANYGYTF.

The V gene is TRBV12-3 or TRBV12-4, the J gene TRBJ1-2, with 9 positions matching TRBD1. The V gene end was trimmed by 7 bases and the J gene end by 8 bases; junction bases not matched to a gene: 17. The CDR3 runs 16 residues. The CDR3 reads CASNRGGTGLTKGYTF. CDR3 bases: TGTGCCAGCAACAGAGGGGGGACAGGGTTAACGAAGGGCTACACCTTC.

This clonotype showed up just a few times. The V gene is TRBV7-2, the J gene TRBJ1-5, with 8 bases fitting TRBD1. Germline values: CDR1 SGHTA, CDR2 FQGNSA. After removal of 2 bases from V and 7 bases from J, the junction contained 7 bases not matched to a gene. CDR3 length equals 15 residues. The CDR3 loop is CASSLTQGAWQPQHF. Here the CDR3 DNA reads TGTGCCAGCAGCTTAACTCAGGGGGCTTGGCAGCCCCAGCATTTT.

This clonotype was detected only a few times. The genes are TRBV28 and TRBJ2-2, with D tentatively TRBD2 (6 bases). The germline CDR1 and CDR2 sequences are MDHEN and SYDVKM. The CDR3 contains 17 residues. V lost 6 bases and J 0 bases, leaving 17 bases between the germline ends. The CDR3 here is CASSPLVDYTNTGELFF. The CDR3 bases are TGTGCCAGCAGCCCTTTGGTGGACTACACGAACACCGGGGAGCTGTTTTTT. The whole variable domain, remainder taken from reference TRBV28 and TRBJ2-2, is DVKVTQSSRYLVKRTGEKVFLECVQDMDHENMFWYRQDPGLGLRLIYFSYDVKMKEKGDIPEGYSVSREKKERFSLILESASTNQTSMYLCASSPLVDYTNTGELFFGEGSRLTVL.

The V and J genes are TRBV11-2 and TRBJ2-1; 7 positions agree with TRBD1. J gave up 0 bases and V 5 bases, and 13 bases lay outside the gene matches. The CDR3 consists of 18 residues. Germline V gives CDR1 SGHAT, CDR2 FQNNGV. CDR3 coding DNA: TGTGCCAGCAGCCCCCGTCAGGGGGAATCGCCCTCCTACAATGAGCAGTTCTTC. As protein: CASSPRQGESPSYNEQFF.

The chain has TRBV4-3 and TRBJ1-2; D is unclear. V lost 3 bases, J lost 6 bases, and 14 bases lay in between. The CDR3 contains 14 residues. Looked up from germline, CDR1 is LGHNA and CDR2 is YSLEER. The DNA of the CDR3 is TGCGCCAGCAGCCACGTTGGGCGGACGGATGGCTACACCTTC. Amino acids: CASSHVGRTDGYTF.

This clonotype was seen at least ten times. The chain joins TRBV12-3 or TRBV12-4 to TRBJ2-6; D tentatively reads TRBD1 or TRBD2 (5 bases each). Trimming removed 6 bases at V and 0 bases at J, with 12 bases between. This CDR3 spans 16 amino acids. The CDR3 bases are TGTGCCAGCAGCCCGGGACGGATCTCTGGGGCCAACGTCCTGACTTTC. Protein product: CASSPGRISGANVLTF.

This clonotype is medium-sized within its sample. The rearrangement links TRBV7-3 to TRBJ2-1; TRBD2 aligns across 7 bases. The CDR3 consists of 15 residues. CDR1 is SGHTA and CDR2 is FQGTGA in the germline V gene. Trimming took 0 bases from V and 5 from J; bases not matched to a gene: 4. The CDR3 spells CASSLTGLEDNEQFF. Written as DNA, the CDR3 is TGTGCCAGCAGCTTAACAGGACTAGAGGACAATGAGCAGTTCTTC.

The chain employs TRBV5-1 and TRBJ2-3, with D perhaps TRBD2 (6 bases). The CDR3 is 14 residues long. Between the trimmed V and J ends, which lost 4 bases and 2 bases, there was a span of 11 bases. CDR1 and CDR2 from the germline V gene are SGHRS and YFSETQ. CDR3 coding DNA: TGCGCCAGCAGCGGAGGGGCCCTCACAGATACGCAGTATTTT. It specifies CASSGGALTDTQYF.

The chain is built from TRBV12-5 and TRBJ2-6; the match to TRBD1 covers 9 bases. CDR3 size: 15 residues. V shed 7 bases, J shed 8 bases, and the junction held 9 bases outside the gene matches. Germline V gene data show CDR1 as LGHNT and CDR2 as FRNRAP. The DNA for the CDR3 is TGTGCTAGTGCCGCCACAGGGGGCGGGTCCAACGTCCTGACTTTC. Encoded protein: CASAATGGGSNVLTF.

The chain carries TRBV5-8 and TRBJ1-1; a weak D match, TRBD1 (5 bases). Deletions cut 4 bases from V and 0 bases from J, with 25 bases between. The CDR3 is made up of 19 amino acids. Germline loops: CDR1 SGHTS, CDR2 YDEGEE. The CDR3 region is CASSPRSHWGRGMNTEAFF. CDR3 coding DNA: TGTGCCAGCAGCCCCCGGTCCCATTGGGGACGGGGGATGAACACTGAAGCTTTCTTT.

The genes are TRBV7-2 and TRBJ2-1, with 10 bases that match TRBD2. The CDR3 sequence is 15 residues long. Per germline, CDR1 SGHTA and CDR2 FQGNSA. The V segment lost 5 bases and the J segment 5 bases; nucleotides outside the gene matches: 6. In DNA form, the CDR3 reads TGTGCCAGCAGCCCGGGACTAGCGTACGACAATGAGCAGTTCTTC. Residues: CASSPGLAYDNEQFF.

Concerning this clonotype itself: Germline is not matched at one junction end, which may reflect a read error. V gene TRBV7-7 combines with J gene TRBJ2-1; the match to TRBD1 covers 11 bases. This CDR3 has 17 residues. CDR1 is SSHAT and CDR2 is FNYEAQ in the germline V gene (reference sequence). In DNA, the CDR3 is TGTGCTAGCAGCTCAGCAAGGGGGGACAGGGGGACCGATGAGCAGTTCTTC. Protein: CASSSARGDRGTDEQFF.

The genes are TRBV6-6 and TRBJ1-2, with 10 bases fitting TRBD1. Unmatched junction bases numbered 6, after V lost 5 bases and J lost 12 bases. Germline V gene lookup returns CDR1 MNHNY and CDR2 SVGAGI (reference sequence). The CDR3 loop spans 12 amino acids. The CDR3 sequence is CASSRDRGLHTF. In DNA, the CDR3 is TGTGCCAGCAGTCGGGACAGGGGATTACACACCTTC.

This clonotype has at least ten counts. This chain uses TRBV7-3 with TRBJ2-1; a weak D match, TRBD2 (6 bases). The V gene's germline CDR1 is SGHTA and CDR2 FQGTGA. The CDR3 is 15 amino acids. Between the trimmed V and J ends, which lost 1 base and 4 bases, there was a span of 11 bases. In DNA, the CDR3 is TGTGCCAGCAGCTTAAATGCGGGGCCATACAATGAGCAGTTCTTC. Its translation is CASSLNAGPYNEQFF. Combining the CDR3 with reference TRBV7-3 and TRBJ2-1 gives the whole variable domain GAGVSQTPSNKVTEKGKYVELRCDPISGHTALYWYRQSLGQGPEFLIYFQGTGAADDSGLPNDRFFAVRPEGSVSTLKIQRTERGDSAVYLCASSLNAGPYNEQFFGPGTRLTVL.

This chain connects TRBV19 to TRBJ1-1; D is perhaps TRBD1 (5 bases). CDR1 is LNHDA and CDR2 is SQIVND in the germline V gene (reference sequence). The CDR3 consists of 17 residues. V was cut by 3 bases and J by 3 bases, with 20 bases left in between. The CDR3 loop reads CASSILRVQGKDTEAFF. The CDR3 coding sequence is TGTGCCAGTAGTATTCTCAGGGTCCAGGGAAAGGACACTGAAGCTTTCTTT.